This entry describes one T cell receptor (beta chain). This sample stems from a study of Ad26.COV2.S vaccination and SARS-CoV-2 variants. Sequencing used immunoSEQ multiplex PCR; TCRdb keeps in-frame clones, though not all of them. The data contain some 250,000 clones, 88% of them singletons. The treatment here: 15 to 20 received Ad26.COV2.S at low or high dose, single or two shots; about five received placebo; per-sample allocation not given. Samples analyzed were those drawn on day 63 after the first vaccine or placebo injection. Expression of Wuhan-strain SARS-CoV-2 spike came from the Ad26 vector that formed the vaccine. The sequence came from a person between 18 and 60 years old who received the Ad26.COV2.S COVID-19 vaccine or a placebo. The starting material was peripheral blood, obtained in a trial of Ad26.COV2.S vaccine versus placebo.

In DNA form, the CDR3 reads TGTGCCAGTAGTATCGGGAATGAAGCTAACTATGGCTACACCTTC. Protein product: CASSIGNEANYGYTF. The genes are TRBV19 and TRBJ1-2, with D unresolved. Trimming pared 3 bases from V and 0 bases from J, leaving 11 bases between. The germline gives CDR1 LNHDA, CDR2 SQIVND (reference sequence). This CDR3 region has 15 residues.